This TCR beta chain was captured by sequencing in a study of blood T cell repertoires in COVID-19. This CDR3 is 15 amino acids long. The V gene's germline CDR1 is MNHEY and CDR2 SVGAGI. V shed 4 bases, J shed 8 bases, and the junction held 8 bases outside the gene matches. Source study methods: The authors estimated nucleated cell counts from reference gene primer amplification. The assay was immunoSEQ multiplex PCR, and TCRdb's table has in-frame clones only and misses some. Clone size and V and J calls were adopted from that table, with D and trimming inferred from the DNA. The sample yields some 94,000 clones, just under 90% seen once.

Sequencing input: peripheral blood. This clonotype was sampled from a human donor in a cohort sampled during active COVID-19. The chain joins TRBV6-5 to TRBJ1-2, with 12 bases aligning to TRBD1. The CDR3 region is CASSSPGQGAGGYTF. CDR3 DNA: TGTGCCAGCAGTTCCCCGGGACAGGGGGCGGGAGGCTACACCTTC.